Sequencing of this T cell receptor beta chain was carried out in a study of cytomegalovirus exposure and HLA in healthy donors (dated by TCRdb to 2015 to 2018). Notes on the research overall: According to a later analysis, one platform produced both the roughly 110 validation repertoires and the roughly 660 repertoires of the first cohort. The study aimed to test whether cataloging public T cell receptors could reveal signatures of past pathogen exposure. In addition to the first cohort of several hundred subjects, a separate validation cohort of 120 different subjects was used. The study combined high-throughput TCR immunosequencing, statistical association of individual TCRs with disease status, and machine learning to predict cytomegalovirus infection status.

What the study reported, not specific to this receptor: All 120 or so repertoires were used to score co-occurrence in the validation cohort in a later analysis, because that analysis had no HLA typing for the cohort. It was suggested by the authors that the approach could potentially be generalized to other disease states and immunological phenotypes. Three of the identified cytomegalovirus-associated TCR beta chains were confirmed in vitro to be specific for cytomegalovirus antigens. The classifier was reported to diagnose cytomegalovirus status with high specificity and sensitivity in both the original cohort and the validation cohort. A later analysis found that TCRs clustered in the first cohort also tended to co-occur in the roughly 120 validation repertoires, with 94% of cluster scores above 0. A total of fewer than 200 TCR beta chains were listed by the study as associated with cytomegalovirus. Across donors, most TCR sequences were observed very rarely, whereas some public TCRs were present in many individuals.

The donors belonged to the validation cohort of about 120 subjects, which was separate from the roughly 670-subject first cohort. On this clone: Its antigen is currently not known. Base qualities are not provided; no much larger clone lies one nucleotide away.

Library prep was done by the immunoSEQ multiplex PCR assay. As for the authors' bioinformatics: A statistical classification framework was developed to diagnose cytomegalovirus status using the catalog of TCR beta chain sequences. Here the immuneACCESS table is served through TCRdb, limited to in-frame sequences with V and J called. Missing clones are a known gap in these copies; in checked studies unresolved V genes cover under half, and the rest lacks a known reason. Clone size and V and J calls were adopted from that table, with D and trimming inferred from the DNA. This sample is represented by about 110,000 clones; roughly 90% of them were singletons. The ten largest clones represent around 1.4% of the sample. Source material: PBMCs. This clonotype was sampled from a woman in her thirties in good health and CMV-seropositive.

The nucleotides read TGTGCCAGCAGCTTATTAGGGGGCAACACTGAAGCTTTCTTT. It codes for CASSLLGGNTEAFF. The chain uses TRBV7-3 and TRBJ1-1; 7 bases in the junction line up with TRBD1. CDR1 is given as SGHTA and CDR2 as FQGTGA, both from the germline V gene. Trimming accounts for 2 bases at V and 2 bases at J, while the number of junction bases matched to no gene is 2. The CDR3 spans 14 residues, from the cysteine through the phenylalanine. The only DNA kept is the CDR3, 42 bases in frame from the first base.